The clone carrying this TCR beta chain has a single count. This sample is drawn from a study of blood T cell repertoires in COVID-19. Study background: Samples of COVID-19 (acute and convalescent) were obtained from the United States, Italy and Spain.

Sequenced by immunoSEQ multiplex PCR; TCRdb stores in-frame clones only, minus some. The sample carries under 150,000 clones, 84% recorded once. J lost 4 bases, V lost 2 bases, and 11 bases had no gene match. Germline V lookup: CDR1 MDHEN, CDR2 SYDVKM. This CDR3 is 17 amino acids long. The V gene is TRBV28, the J gene TRBJ2-3, with TRBD2 identical over 8 bases. This TCR derives from a woman aged 80 or older in a cohort sampled during active or convalescent COVID-19. Sequences were obtained from peripheral blood. The CDR3 protein is CASSLTAGGVSPDTQYF. CDR3 DNA sequence: TGTGCCAGCAGTTTAACTGCGGGAGGCGTATCCCCAGATACGCAGTATTTT.